One T cell receptor (beta chain) is described in this entry. This entry is derived from a study of blood T cell repertoires in COVID-19. Background on the study: COVID-19 samples from acute and convalescent phases originated in the United States, Italy and Spain. Sample material is recorded as cDNA or gDNA derived from T cells, B-cell-depleted T cells, or PBMCs.

Authors' methods: Amplification of reference gene primers was used by the study to estimate nucleated cell counts. Assay: immunoSEQ multiplex PCR; the TCRdb copy retains only in-frame clones and omits some. V, J and clone size are taken as reported in that table, and D and trimming were inferred from the DNA itself. Among approximately 250,000 clones, approximately 84% were seen once, and the ten largest hold under 4.5%. CDR3 length equals 15 residues. The ends were cut back, 1 base at V and 8 bases at J, with 15 bases in the middle. Germline V lookup: CDR1 SGHTA, CDR2 FQGTGA. The TCR sequence derives from a man aged 45 to 65 with acute or convalescent COVID-19. The chain couples TRBV7-3 to TRBJ2-4, with D possibly matching TRBD1 (5 bases). Sequenced material: peripheral blood. The CDR3 sequence: CASSLRGIEGDIQYF. The CDR3 DNA is TGTGCCAGCAGCTTAAGGGGCATCGAAGGGGACATTCAGTACTTC.